This is a list of T cell receptor beta chains from one sample in a study of OX40 agonist ivuxolimab in advanced cancers. Sequenced by immunoSEQ multiplex PCR; TCRdb stores in-frame clones only, minus some. Among 100,000 or so clones listed, 84% were seen once. Sequenced material: CD4+ or CD8+ T cells sorted from blood, taken in a trial of the OX40 agonist ivuxolimab. These receptors came from an adult with an advanced solid tumor such as melanoma, head and neck, liver or kidney cancer. CDR3s include the opening cysteine and the closing phenylalanine or tryptophan. Each record gives: D gene, V gene, J gene, CDR3 length, clone size, CDR3 DNA, CDR3 protein. The D gene is left open where the match is weak. The size of a clone is reported for some rows only, either as once, few or many, or as a class for expanded clones.

d_call: TRBD2; v_call: TRBV4-3; j_call: TRBJ2-3; cdr3_length: 18; clone_size: -; cdr3_nt: TGCGCCAGCAGCCAAGAGAGTGCTAGCGGGGGCATCACAGATACGCAGTATTTT; cdr3_aa: CASSQESASGGITDTQYF
d_call: TRBD1; v_call: TRBV18; j_call: TRBJ1-2; cdr3_length: 15; clone_size: -; cdr3_nt: TGTGCCAGCTCACCCTTGGGACAGGGGGCCGGAGGCTACACCTTC; cdr3_aa: CASSPLGQGAGGYTF
d_call: TRBD1; v_call: TRBV19; j_call: TRBJ2-2; cdr3_length: 14; clone_size: -; cdr3_nt: TGTGCCAGTATGGGACAGGGAAACACCGGGGAGCTGTTTTTT; cdr3_aa: CASMGQGNTGELFF
d_call: -; v_call: TRBV5-1; j_call: TRBJ2-3; cdr3_length: 14; clone_size: -; cdr3_nt: TGCGCCAGCAGCTTCGGGTCTAGCACAGATACGCAGTATTTT; cdr3_aa: CASSFGSSTDTQYF
d_call: -; v_call: TRBV5-6; j_call: TRBJ2-2; cdr3_length: 12; clone_size: once; cdr3_nt: TGTGCCAGCAGCTTGACACGGGGGGAGCTGTTTTTT; cdr3_aa: CASSLTRGELFF
d_call: TRBD2; v_call: TRBV6-5; j_call: TRBJ2-7; cdr3_length: 14; clone_size: -; cdr3_nt: TGTGCCAGCAGTTACAAAGCGGGAGCCTACGAGCAGTACTTC; cdr3_aa: CASSYKAGAYEQYF
d_call: -; v_call: TRBV7-2; j_call: TRBJ1-2; cdr3_length: 13; clone_size: -; cdr3_nt: TGTGCCAGCAGCTTGGGGGCGGCCTATGGCTACACCTTC; cdr3_aa: CASSLGAAYGYTF
d_call: -; v_call: TRBV18; j_call: TRBJ1-1; cdr3_length: 13; clone_size: once; cdr3_nt: TGTGCCAGCTCACCGGGGGGGACAAGTGAAGCTTTCTTT; cdr3_aa: CASSPGGTSEAFF
d_call: -; v_call: TRBV12-5; j_call: TRBJ1-6; cdr3_length: 14; clone_size: -; cdr3_nt: TGTGCTAGTGCCCCGGACGGAGGAGATTCACCCCTCCACTTT; cdr3_aa: CASAPDGGDSPLHF
d_call: TRBD1; v_call: TRBV7-2; j_call: TRBJ2-7; cdr3_length: 15; clone_size: -; cdr3_nt: TGTGCCAGCAGCTTAAGCAGGGGGCAAAACTACGAGCAGTACTTC; cdr3_aa: CASSLSRGQNYEQYF
d_call: -; v_call: TRBV6-6; j_call: TRBJ2-7; cdr3_length: 12; clone_size: -; cdr3_nt: TGTGCCAGCACCCGAACCCCCTACGAGCAGTACTTC; cdr3_aa: CASTRTPYEQYF
d_call: -; v_call: TRBV4-3; j_call: TRBJ2-7; cdr3_length: 13; clone_size: -; cdr3_nt: TGCGCCAGCAGCCAAGCGGAGTACTACGAGCAGTACTTC; cdr3_aa: CASSQAEYYEQYF
d_call: -; v_call: TRBV5-1; j_call: TRBJ2-1; cdr3_length: 15; clone_size: -; cdr3_nt: TGCGCCAGCAGCTTGGTCCCAGCGAGCGGGAATGAGCAGTTCTTC; cdr3_aa: CASSLVPASGNEQFF
d_call: -; v_call: TRBV12-5; j_call: TRBJ1-2; cdr3_length: 14; clone_size: -; cdr3_nt: TGTGCTAGTGCCCCGGAGATGGGAAGCTATGGCTACACCTTC; cdr3_aa: CASAPEMGSYGYTF
d_call: -; v_call: TRBV6-1; j_call: TRBJ2-1; cdr3_length: 17; clone_size: -; cdr3_nt: TGTGCCAGCAGTGAAGGAAGATGGAGGAGTCGGTACAATGAGCAGTTCTTC; cdr3_aa: CASSEGRWRSRYNEQFF
d_call: TRBD2; v_call: TRBV7-3; j_call: TRBJ2-3; cdr3_length: 16; clone_size: -; cdr3_nt: TGTGCCAGCAGCTTATCGGGAGCGGGGGGTACAGATACGCAGTATTTT; cdr3_aa: CASSLSGAGGTDTQYF
d_call: -; v_call: TRBV29-1; j_call: TRBJ2-5; cdr3_length: 11; clone_size: -; cdr3_nt: TGCAGCCTCGGAGCAGGAGAGACCCAGTACTTC; cdr3_aa: CSLGAGETQYF
d_call: -; v_call: TRBV5-6; j_call: TRBJ1-6; cdr3_length: 17; clone_size: -; cdr3_nt: TGTGCCAGCAGCTTAAGGCGCGGCGAGGAGTATAATTCACCCCTCCACTTT; cdr3_aa: CASSLRRGEEYNSPLHF
d_call: -; v_call: TRBV6-5; j_call: TRBJ2-4; cdr3_length: 13; clone_size: -; cdr3_nt: TGTGCCAGCAGTACTAGGGCAAGCGACATTCAGTACTTC; cdr3_aa: CASSTRASDIQYF
d_call: TRBD2; v_call: TRBV7-3; j_call: TRBJ2-3; cdr3_length: 17; clone_size: -; cdr3_nt: TGTGCCAGCAGCCAGACTAGCGGGGGGGCCGAAACAGATACGCAGTATTTT; cdr3_aa: CASSQTSGGAETDTQYF
d_call: TRBD2; v_call: TRBV30; j_call: TRBJ2-1; cdr3_length: 14; clone_size: once; cdr3_nt: TGTGCCTGTAAAACTAGCGGGGGTATCGATGAGCAGTTCTTC; cdr3_aa: CACKTSGGIDEQFF
d_call: -; v_call: TRBV6-5; j_call: TRBJ2-2; cdr3_length: 14; clone_size: -; cdr3_nt: TGTGCCAGCACCCAGGAGAGACAGACCGGGGAGCTGTTTTTT; cdr3_aa: CASTQERQTGELFF
d_call: TRBD2; v_call: TRBV27; j_call: TRBJ2-3; cdr3_length: 15; clone_size: -; cdr3_nt: TGTGCCAGCAGTCGCCTAGCGGGAGCTGTAGATACGCAGTATTTT; cdr3_aa: CASSRLAGAVDTQYF
d_call: -; v_call: TRBV7-9; j_call: TRBJ1-1; cdr3_length: 16; clone_size: -; cdr3_nt: TGTGCCAGCAGCTTAGTGAGGGCAGGGTTTGGCACTGAAGCTTTCTTT; cdr3_aa: CASSLVRAGFGTEAFF
d_call: -; v_call: TRBV7-8; j_call: TRBJ2-3; cdr3_length: 16; clone_size: -; cdr3_nt: TGTGCCAGCAGGGTTCTAGTGGACAAAAGCACAGATACGCAGTATTTT; cdr3_aa: CASRVLVDKSTDTQYF
d_call: -; v_call: TRBV4-1; j_call: TRBJ1-2; cdr3_length: 14; clone_size: -; cdr3_nt: TGCGCCAGCAGCCAAGATGCCCTAGCTGCTGGCTACACCTTC; cdr3_aa: CASSQDALAAGYTF
d_call: TRBD2; v_call: TRBV12-5; j_call: TRBJ2-1; cdr3_length: 18; clone_size: once; cdr3_nt: TGTGCTAGTGGTTTGGTGTTAGCGGGAGGGCCCACCTACAATGAGCAGTTCTTC; cdr3_aa: CASGLVLAGGPTYNEQFF